The following is a T cell receptor (beta chain) sequence with its context. This specimen comes from a study of PD-1 blockade in classical Hodgkin lymphoma. The protocol was immunoSEQ multiplex PCR, while the TCRdb copy is restricted to in-frame clones and leaves out a portion. The table records about 41,000 clones, more than 70% of them present only once. CDR3 length: 13 residues. The V end lost 1 base, the J end lost 4 bases, and 8 bases lay between the germline ends. The V gene's germline CDR1 is SGHRS and CDR2 YFSETQ. Each of the patients experienced relapse following autologous stem cell transplantation, and their brentuximab vedotin exposure differed.

The TCR comes from a human donor with classical Hodgkin lymphoma. The V gene is TRBV5-1, the J gene TRBJ1-2; no definite D call. Sequenced material: peripheral blood mononuclear cells (PBMCs), taken at baseline. The CDR3 coding sequence is TGCGCCAGCAGCTTGCAGGTGGGCTATGGCTACACCTTC. It is translated as CASSLQVGYGYTF.